This is a list of T cell receptor beta chains from one sample in a study of blood T cell repertoires in COVID-19. Generated by immunoSEQ multiplex PCR, the TCRdb table keeps only in-frame clones and is missing some. This table holds some 150,000 clones, around nine tenths found once. The sequencing sample was made of peripheral blood. All receptors come from a man between 65 and 85 years old with acute or convalescent COVID-19. Each CDR3 is given with its conserved first and last residue. The D gene is left open where the match is weak. Not all rows give a size; the values are once, few, many and, for expanded clones, a class.

cdr3_aa: CASSLASQSSYNEQFF
cdr3_nt: TGTGCCAGCAGCTTGGCTAGCCAGAGCTCCTACAATGAGCAGTTCTTC
v_call: TRBV7-9
j_call: TRBJ2-1
clone_size: .
d_call: .

cdr3_aa: CASRSDWKLFF
cdr3_nt: TGTGCAAGTCGCTCAGACTGGAAACTGTTTTTT
v_call: TRBV12-2
j_call: TRBJ1-4
clone_size: .
d_call: .

cdr3_aa: CASSLRDRVGNEQFF
cdr3_nt: TGTGCCAGCAGTTTAAGGGACAGGGTAGGCAATGAGCAGTTCTTC
v_call: TRBV27
j_call: TRBJ2-1
clone_size: .
d_call: TRBD1

cdr3_aa: CASTSRGNTEAFF
cdr3_nt: TGTGCCAGCACCTCACGGGGGAACACTGAAGCTTTCTTT
v_call: TRBV3-1/TRBV3-2
j_call: TRBJ1-1
clone_size: few
d_call: .

cdr3_aa: CASARGQGTEAFF
cdr3_nt: TGTGCCAGCGCCAGGGGGCAGGGGACTGAAGCTTTCTTT
v_call: TRBV5-5
j_call: TRBJ1-1
clone_size: .
d_call: TRBD1

cdr3_aa: CASSPTGLSGETQYF
cdr3_nt: TGTGCCAGCAGCCCGACAGGGTTAAGTGGAGAGACCCAGTACTTC
v_call: TRBV7-3
j_call: TRBJ2-5
clone_size: .
d_call: TRBD1

cdr3_aa: CSAPRGNTIYF
cdr3_nt: TGCAGTGCCCCGAGGGGAAACACCATATATTTT
v_call: TRBV20-1
j_call: TRBJ1-3
clone_size: few
d_call: .

cdr3_aa: CASSISRGEKLFF
cdr3_nt: TGTGCCAGTAGTATTTCTCGGGGTGAAAAACTGTTTTTT
v_call: TRBV19
j_call: TRBJ1-4
clone_size: .
d_call: .

cdr3_aa: CASRMTGGTYGYTF
cdr3_nt: TGTGCCAGCAGGATGACAGGGGGAACCTATGGCTACACCTTC
v_call: TRBV28
j_call: TRBJ1-2
clone_size: .
d_call: TRBD1

cdr3_aa: CASSPRVGGPGDTQYF
cdr3_nt: TGTGCCAGCTCACCCCGAGTGGGAGGGCCGGGAGATACGCAGTATTTT
v_call: TRBV18
j_call: TRBJ2-3
clone_size: .
d_call: TRBD2

cdr3_aa: CASSFTVAGVENEQFF
cdr3_nt: TGTGCCAGCAGCTTTACGGTCGCGGGAGTTGAAAATGAGCAGTTCTTC
v_call: TRBV7-3
j_call: TRBJ2-1
clone_size: .
d_call: TRBD2

cdr3_aa: CASRANRQAANYGYTF
cdr3_nt: TGTGCCAGCAGGGCAAACCGGCAGGCAGCTAACTATGGCTACACCTTC
v_call: TRBV28
j_call: TRBJ1-2
clone_size: .
d_call: .

cdr3_aa: CASSGTGGQPSWEQYF
cdr3_nt: TGTGCCAGCAGCGGGACAGGGGGCCAACCCTCCTGGGAGCAGTACTTC
v_call: TRBV5-4
j_call: TRBJ2-7
clone_size: .
d_call: TRBD1

cdr3_aa: CASSPQGVSSYEQYF
cdr3_nt: TGTGCCAGCAGCCCCCAGGGCGTAAGCTCCTACGAGCAGTACTTC
v_call: TRBV9
j_call: TRBJ2-7
clone_size: .
d_call: .

cdr3_aa: CASSLGQGAGTGELFF
cdr3_nt: TGTGCCAGCAGCTTGGGCCAGGGTGCGGGAACCGGGGAGCTGTTTTTT
v_call: TRBV5-8
j_call: TRBJ2-2
clone_size: .
d_call: .

cdr3_aa: CASSYSGGDQPQHF
cdr3_nt: TGTGCCAGCAGTTACTCTGGGGGGGATCAGCCCCAGCATTTT
v_call: TRBV6-5
j_call: TRBJ1-5
clone_size: few
d_call: .

cdr3_aa: CSGAFDTEAFF
cdr3_nt: TGCAGTGGGGCCTTTGACACTGAAGCTTTCTTT
v_call: TRBV20-1
j_call: TRBJ1-1
clone_size: .
d_call: .

cdr3_aa: CASSLVGLGVDEKLFF
cdr3_nt: TGTGCCAGCAGCTTGGTGGGGCTGGGTGTTGATGAAAAACTGTTTTTT
v_call: TRBV7-2
j_call: TRBJ1-4
clone_size: once
d_call: .

cdr3_aa: CATSGGQGSSYEQYF
cdr3_nt: TGTGCCACCAGTGGCGGACAGGGAAGTTCCTACGAGCAGTACTTC
v_call: TRBV24-1
j_call: TRBJ2-7
clone_size: .
d_call: TRBD1

cdr3_aa: CAISESGSRSYGYTF
cdr3_nt: TGTGCCATCAGTGAGTCGGGGAGCCGCTCCTATGGCTACACCTTC
v_call: TRBV10-3
j_call: TRBJ1-2
clone_size: once
d_call: .

cdr3_aa: CASRDRRYSNTGELFF
cdr3_nt: TGTGCCAGCCGGGACAGGCGCTACTCGAACACCGGGGAGCTGTTTTTT
v_call: TRBV7-9
j_call: TRBJ2-2
clone_size: .
d_call: TRBD1

cdr3_aa: CASSLRAPDRLTYNEQFF
cdr3_nt: TGTGCCAGCAGCTTAAGAGCCCCGGACAGATTAACTTACAATGAGCAGTTCTTC
v_call: TRBV7-3
j_call: TRBJ2-1
clone_size: .
d_call: .

cdr3_aa: CASSFGGEKLFF
cdr3_nt: TGTGCCAGCAGTTTTGGGGGGGAAAAACTGTTTTTT
v_call: TRBV12-3/TRBV12-4
j_call: TRBJ1-4
clone_size: .
d_call: .

cdr3_aa: CAWSALQGPTNEKLFF
cdr3_nt: TGTGCCTGGAGTGCGTTACAGGGCCCAACTAATGAAAAACTGTTTTTT
v_call: TRBV30
j_call: TRBJ1-4
clone_size: .
d_call: .

cdr3_aa: CASSPRTETISHEQYF
cdr3_nt: TGTGCCAGCAGTCCACGGACTGAGACTATTAGCCACGAGCAGTACTTC
v_call: TRBV27
j_call: TRBJ2-7
clone_size: .
d_call: .

cdr3_aa: CATTGTSGGELFF
cdr3_nt: TGTGCCACCACCGGGACTAGCGGGGGGGAGCTGTTTTTT
v_call: TRBV24-1
j_call: TRBJ2-2
clone_size: .
d_call: TRBD2

cdr3_aa: CASSLGTKQPQHF
cdr3_nt: TGCGCCAGCAGCCTCGGGACTAAACAGCCCCAGCATTTT
v_call: TRBV4-1
j_call: TRBJ1-5
clone_size: .
d_call: .

cdr3_aa: CASSQGLDQPQHF
cdr3_nt: TGTGCCAGCTCCCAGGGGCTGGATCAGCCCCAGCATTTT
v_call: TRBV2
j_call: TRBJ1-5
clone_size: .
d_call: .

cdr3_aa: CASSSGGDRQGNTEAFF
cdr3_nt: TGTGCCAGCAGTTCCGGGGGGGATCGACAGGGAAACACTGAAGCTTTCTTT
v_call: TRBV28
j_call: TRBJ1-1
clone_size: .
d_call: TRBD1

cdr3_aa: CASSSHKTSTDTQYF
cdr3_nt: TGTGCCAGCAGCTCCCACAAGACTAGCACAGATACGCAGTATTTT
v_call: TRBV7-8
j_call: TRBJ2-3
clone_size: once
d_call: .

cdr3_aa: CASSPDTTYNEQFF
cdr3_nt: TGTGCCAGCAGCCCGGACACAACCTACAATGAGCAGTTCTTC
v_call: TRBV7-3
j_call: TRBJ2-1
clone_size: .
d_call: .

cdr3_aa: CASSSSSVETQYF
cdr3_nt: TGTGCCAGCAGCTCCTCGTCGGTGGAGACCCAGTACTTC
v_call: TRBV7-3
j_call: TRBJ2-5
clone_size: .
d_call: .

cdr3_aa: CASSPTGGFDEQYF
cdr3_nt: TGTGCCAGCTCACCAACAGGGGGCTTCGACGAGCAGTACTTC
v_call: TRBV18
j_call: TRBJ2-7
clone_size: .
d_call: TRBD1

cdr3_aa: CASSLSTSTGRIGQFF
cdr3_nt: TGTGCCAGCAGCTTGTCAACTAGTACGGGCCGGATCGGGCAGTTCTTC
v_call: TRBV11-2
j_call: TRBJ2-1
clone_size: .
d_call: .

cdr3_aa: CASSQALREAPYEQYF
cdr3_nt: TGTGCCAGCAGCCAAGCCTTGCGGGAGGCCCCCTACGAGCAGTACTTC
v_call: TRBV3-1/TRBV3-2
j_call: TRBJ2-7
clone_size: .
d_call: TRBD2